Below are 25 T cell receptor beta chains sequenced from a single sample in a study of T cells in Graves' hyperthyroidism and ophthalmopathy. The source material, RNA transcripts, was used to amplify TCR beta CDR3 regions. First-round RT-PCR of the TCR CDR3 relied on the HTBI primer set. TCRdb reprocessed the multiplex PCR reads via MiXCR and lists one record per CDR3 protein. The data hold approximately 400,000 distinct CDR3 sequences, with roughly an eighth observed a single time. The source material was blood. Source of these receptors: a middle-aged man with Graves' ophthalmopathy.

This clonotype was counted between two and nine times. This rearrangement joins TRBV20-1 to TRBJ2-1; no clear D gene. Between the trimmed V and J ends, which lost 3 bases and 10 bases, there was a span of 16 bases. The CDR3 consists of 13 residues. Germline values: CDR1 DFQATT, CDR2 SNEGSKA (reference sequence). DNA for the CDR3: TGCAGTGCTAGCCCCCTAGAGAAATTCGAGCAGTTCTTC. This sequence encodes CSASPLEKFEQFF.

The gene calls are TRBV10-3 and TRBJ2-7; maybe TRBD1 (6 bases). Trimming left V 10 bases short and J 3 bases short, with 19 bases between. Germline-derived CDR1 and CDR2 are ENHRY and SYGVKD. The CDR3 totals 14 residues. The CDR3: CATVKDGTFYEQYF. In DNA, the CDR3 is TGTGCCACCGTTAAAGACGGGACATTCTACGAGCAGTACTTC.

In this sample, this clonotype turned up many times. The V and J genes are TRBV5-1 and TRBJ2-7; no clear D gene. CDR1 is SGHRS, CDR2 YFSETQ, per germline. Trimming shortened V by 4 bases and J by 0 bases, and 14 bases separated the two germline ends. The CDR3 covers 15 residues. CDR3 in amino acids: CASSPRDGSSYEQYF. CDR3 coding DNA: TGCGCCAGCAGCCCCCGAGACGGCAGCTCCTACGAGCAGTACTTC.

This clonotype was observed many times. The chain uses TRBV29-1 and TRBJ1-5, with D maybe TRBD1 (6 bases). Trimming took 5 bases from V and 6 from J, leaving 32 bases between them. This CDR3 comprises 19 residues. CDR1 and CDR2 (germline): SQVTM, ANQGSEA. The CDR3 here is CSVHSGGLIFLLGSQPQHF. DNA of the CDR3: TGCAGCGTTCACTCCGGGGGCCTGATCTTCTTGTTGGGTAGTCAGCCCCAGCATTTT. Drawing the rest from reference TRBV29-1 and TRBJ1-5, the complete variable domain is SAVISQKPSRDICQRGTSLTIQCQVDSQVTMMFWYRQQPGQSLTLIATANQGSEATYESGFVIDKFPISRPNLTFSTLTVSNMSPEDSSIYLCSVHSGGLIFLLGSQPQHFGDGTRLSIL.

The rearrangement uses TRBV28 and TRBJ2-6; D remains unclear. Per the germline V gene, CDR1 is MDHEN and CDR2 is SYDVKM. The V end lost 4 bases, the J end lost 3 bases, and 1 base lay between the germline ends. The CDR3 is made up of 12 amino acids. The CDR3 here is CASSYGANVLTF. The CDR3 DNA follows: TGTGCCAGCAGTTATGGGGCCAACGTCCTGACTTTC.

This clonotype was seen repeatedly, ten times or more. The chain links TRBV28 to TRBJ1-5; no definite D call. CDR1 and CDR2 (germline): MDHEN, SYDVKM. The ends were cut back, 3 bases at V and 7 bases at J, with 10 bases in the middle. The CDR3 contains 13 residues. CDR3 sequence (DNA): TGTGCCAGCAGTTTTCTAGGTTACCAGCCCCAGCATTTT. Its translation is CASSFLGYQPQHF.

This clonotype was detected a few times. The rearrangement joins TRBV14 to TRBJ2-2, with 8 positions matching TRBD2. The CDR3 has 15 amino acids. Germline CDR1 and CDR2: SGHDN and FVKESK. The junction had 5 bases not matched to a gene; V was cut back by 3 bases and J by 5 bases. In DNA, the CDR3 is TGTGCCAGCAGCCACGGACTAGCAGTGACCGGGGAGCTGTTTTTT. This translates into CASSHGLAVTGELFF.

This clonotype was detected a few times. This sequence joins TRBV12-3 or TRBV12-4 and TRBJ1-5, with D possibly TRBD1 on 5 matching bases. V was cut by 1 base and J by 6 bases, with 16 bases left in between. This CDR3 has 16 amino acids. CDR3 in amino acids: CASSLGGVGVVQPQHF. CDR3 nucleotides: TGTGCCAGCAGTTTAGGGGGGGTTGGGGTAGTTCAGCCCCAGCATTTT.

This clonotype was counted only a few times. Its ends do not fully match the called genes, so a read error is possible. The V gene is TRBV12-3 or TRBV12-4, the J gene TRBJ2-7; D may match TRBD1 or TRBD2 (7 bases each). The CDR3 loop spans 12 amino acids. CDR3 in DNA: TGTACCAGCAAGACAGGGAGGGGCGAGCAGTACTTC. Its translation: CTSKTGRGEQYF.

This clonotype occurred many times. V usage is TRBV11-3 and J usage is TRBJ2-3; possibly TRBD2 for D (5 bases). Germline values: CDR1 SGHNT, CDR2 YENEEA. V was pared by 6 bases and J by 5 bases, with 9 bases between. The CDR3 loop spans 12 amino acids. In nucleotides, the CDR3 is TGTGCCAGCAGTTGGAGCGGAGATACGCAGTATTTT. Residues: CASSWSGDTQYF. The full variable domain, rest sourced from reference TRBV11-3 and TRBJ2-3, is EAGVVQSPRYKIIEKKQPVAFWCNPISGHNTLYWYLQNLGQGPELLIRYENEEAVDDSQLPKDRFSAERLKGVDSTLKIQPAELGDSAVYLCASSWSGDTQYFGPGTRLTVL.

This clonotype appeared many times. The chain recombines TRBV14 with TRBJ2-7, with 7 positions matching TRBD1. The V gene end was trimmed by 2 bases and the J gene end by 5 bases; junction bases not matched to a gene: 9. Germline-derived CDR1 and CDR2 are SGHDN and FVKESK. The CDR3 has 15 amino acids. CDR3 residues: CASSQWDSGRDEQYF. CDR3 sequence (DNA): TGTGCCAGCAGCCAATGGGACAGTGGCAGGGACGAGCAGTACTTC. Variable domain in full (rest from reference TRBV14 and TRBJ2-7): EAGVTQFPSHSVIEKGQTVTLRCDPISGHDNLYWYRRVMGKEIKFLLHFVKESKQDESGMPNNRFLAERTGGTYSTLKVQPAELEDSGVYFCASSQWDSGRDEQYFGPGTRLTVT.

Ten or more counts support this clonotype. The chain uses TRBV6-5 and TRBJ2-1, with D perhaps TRBD1 (5 bases). Trimming took 0 bases from V and 8 from J, leaving 23 bases between them. The CDR3 runs to 18 residues. CDR1 is MNHEY and CDR2 is SVGAGI in the germline V gene. CDR3 in amino acids: CASSYSGAKTQRADEQFF. CDR3 bases: TGTGCCAGCAGTTACTCAGGGGCTAAGACACAAAGAGCCGATGAGCAGTTCTTC.

This chain joins TRBV19 and TRBJ1-6; D is unclear. This CDR3 comprises 15 residues. V lost 7 bases and J 0 bases, leaving 10 bases between the germline ends. Germline V gene data show CDR1 as LNHDA and CDR2 as SQIVND (reference sequence). Here the CDR3 reads CASTPGGSYNSPLHF. The CDR3 bases are TGTGCCAGTACCCCTGGAGGCTCCTATAATTCACCCCTCCACTTT. Drawing the rest from reference TRBV19 and TRBJ1-6, the complete variable domain is DGGITQSPKYLFRKEGQNVTLSCEQNLNHDAMYWYRQDPGQGLRLIYYSQIVNDFQKGDIAEGYSVSREKKESFPLTVTSAQKNPTAFYLCASTPGGSYNSPLHFGNGTRLTVT.

This clonotype was counted only a few times. This sequence joins TRBV6-5 and TRBJ2-2; D unclear. CDR1 is MNHEY, CDR2 SVGAGI, per germline. Trimming cost V 2 bases and J 2 bases, with 18 bases left between them. The length of the CDR3 is 18 residues. The CDR3 loop is CASSYGIRVVVNTGELFF. For the CDR3, the DNA is TGTGCCAGCAGTTACGGCATACGGGTAGTGGTTAACACCGGGGAGCTGTTTTTT.

This clonotype occurred many times. This chain joins TRBV11-2 and TRBJ2-3; the D is unclear. Deletions cut 5 bases from V and 5 bases from J, with 11 bases between. Germline CDR1 and CDR2: SGHAT and FQNNGV. CDR3 length equals 13 residues. CDR3 sequence (DNA): TGTGCCAGCAGCGGTAACGCGCTAGATACGCAGTATTTT. Protein product: CASSGNALDTQYF. Together with reference TRBV11-2 and TRBJ2-3, the CDR3 gives the full variable domain: EAGVAQSPRYKIIEKRQSVAFWCNPISGHATLYWYQQILGQGPKLLIQFQNNGVVDDSQLPKDRFSAERLKGVDSTLKIQPAKLEDSAVYLCASSGNALDTQYFGPGTRLTVL.

There are many counts of this clonotype. This chain joins TRBV6-6 and TRBJ2-3, with D perhaps matching TRBD2 (6 bases). CDR3 length: 14 residues. The ends were cut back, 2 bases at V and 3 bases at J, with 9 bases in the middle. Germline CDR1 and CDR2: MNHNY and SVGAGI (reference sequence). In nucleotides, the CDR3 is TGTGCCAGCAGTTACGGAGGGCTAACAGATACGCAGTATTTT. It translates to CASSYGGLTDTQYF.

In this sample, this clonotype turned up many times. V and J are TRBV2 and TRBJ2-2, with TRBD2 as a possible D gene (6 bases). The germline CDR1 and CDR2 sequences are SNHLY and FYNNEI. CDR3 length equals 14 residues. V lost 6 bases, J lost 5 bases, and 13 bases lay in between. CDR3 amino acids: CASRRDAATGELFF. For the CDR3, the DNA is TGTGCCAGCAGGCGGGATGCGGCAACCGGGGAGCTGTTTTTT.

This clonotype was found many times. The V gene is TRBV11-2, the J gene TRBJ2-7, with TRBD1 as a possible D gene (5 bases). From germline, CDR1 is SGHAT and CDR2 FQNNGV. The CDR3 runs 13 residues. Trimming removed 5 bases at V and 4 bases at J, with 12 bases between. The CDR3 coding sequence is TGTGCCAGCAGCCCAAAGCAGGGTTACGAGCAGTACTTC. Amino acid sequence: CASSPKQGYEQYF.

V is TRBV20-1 and J is TRBJ2-3, with 10 positions matching TRBD2. From germline, CDR1 is DFQATT and CDR2 SNEGSKA (reference sequence). CDR3 length: 16 amino acids. V shed 3 bases and J 8 bases; nucleotides not matched to a gene: 14. CDR3 region: CSARGSLAGEIVTQYF. The DNA for the CDR3 is TGCAGTGCTAGGGGAAGCCTAGCGGGAGAGATTGTTACGCAGTATTTT.

This clonotype has just a few counts. With a much larger clone just one base away, this may be a read error. The chain couples TRBV3-1 to TRBJ2-3, with 9 positions matching TRBD2. This CDR3 has 15 amino acids. The germline CDR1 and CDR2 sequences are LGHDT and YNNKEL (reference sequence). The CDR3 loop is CASSPSSGITGTQYF. For the CDR3, the DNA is TGTGCCAGCAGCCCGTCTAGCGGGATAACAGGTACGCAGTATTTT.

In DNA, the CDR3 is TGTGCCAGCAGTTTCCGGACACAACCGGAGCTGTTTTTT. It yields the protein CASSFRTQPELFF. V and J are TRBV12-3 or TRBV12-4 and TRBJ2-2; D possibly corresponds to TRBD1 (5 bases). Trimming shortened V by 3 bases and J by 10 bases, and 12 bases separated the two germline ends. This CDR3 is 13 amino acids long.

In this sample, this clonotype turned up many times. This sequence joins TRBV28 and TRBJ2-3, with no clear D. V dropped 3 bases and J dropped 5 bases, with 12 bases sitting between them. The CDR3 runs 14 residues. Germline V gene sequence: CDR1 MDHEN, CDR2 SYDVKM. The CDR3 DNA sequence: TGTGCCAGCAGTTTGAGTGGGGTGGGAGATACGCAGTATTTT. This codes for CASSLSGVGDTQYF.

This clonotype was detected ten times or more. This chain uses TRBV20-1 with TRBJ1-2; perhaps TRBD1 as D (5 bases). The germline CDR1 and CDR2 sequences are DFQATT and SNEGSKA (reference sequence). The ends were cut back, 8 bases at V and 7 bases at J, with 17 bases in the middle. The CDR3 totals 12 residues. The CDR3 DNA follows: TGCAGTACCAAACCTCAGGGTCGTGGCTACACCTTC. It is translated as CSTKPQGRGYTF.

This clonotype was observed at least ten times. V gene TRBV3-1 combines with J gene TRBJ2-4; TRBD2 agrees at 8 bases. Trimming cost V 5 bases and J 7 bases; bases outside gene matches: 4. The CDR3 covers 13 residues. Germline CDR1 is LGHDT and CDR2 is YNNKEL (reference sequence). CDR3 residues: CASSSSGGNIQYF. The CDR3 DNA is TGTGCCAGCAGCTCCTCGGGGGGGAACATTCAGTACTTC. Supplemented by reference TRBV3-1 and TRBJ2-4, the full variable domain reads DTAVSQTPKYLVTQMGNDKSIKCEQNLGHDTMYWYKQDSKKFLKIMFSYNNKELIINETVPNRFSPKSPDKAHLNLHINSLELGDSAVYFCASSSSGGNIQYFGAGTRLSVL.

This clonotype was counted ten times or more. The gene calls are TRBV30 and TRBJ1-1; possibly TRBD1 for D (5 bases). The CDR3 spans 13 residues. Between the trimmed V and J ends, which lost 0 bases and 8 bases, there was a span of 13 bases. CDR1 is GTSNPN and CDR2 is SVGIG in the germline V gene (reference sequence). The chain's CDR3 is CAWSVDSPEEAFF. DNA for the CDR3: TGTGCCTGGAGTGTAGACAGCCCTGAAGAAGCTTTCTTT.